The 11 T cell receptor beta chains below all came from one sample that was sequenced in a study of cytomegalovirus exposure and HLA in healthy donors. Profiled with immunoSEQ multiplex PCR; TCRdb holds only in-frame clones, not every one. The repertoire has some 49,000 clones, roughly 92% of them found once; the top ten carry approximately 1.5%. Sequenced input: PBMCs. Receptors originate from a man aged 18 to 29 in good health and CMV-seronegative.

The rearrangement uses TRBV7-8 and TRBJ2-2; D unresolved. The length of the CDR3 is 16 residues. Looked up from germline, CDR1 is SGHVS and CDR2 is FQNEAQ. Trimming cost V 5 bases and J 7 bases, with 20 bases left between them. The CDR3 loop is CASSAGFGSWVGELFF. DNA of the CDR3: TGTGCCAGCAGCGCCGGCTTTGGTAGCTGGGTCGGGGAGCTGTTTTTT.

The CDR3 is CAWDYRGLTEAFF. CDR3 coding DNA: TGTGCCTGGGATTACAGGGGGCTGACTGAAGCTTTCTTT. The gene calls are TRBV30 and TRBJ1-1, with TRBD1 identical over 9 bases. Germline assignment: CDR1 GTSNPN and CDR2 SVGIG (reference sequence). This CDR3 has 13 residues. V was pared by 5 bases and J by 5 bases, with 6 bases of the junction left unmatched.

The chain recombines TRBV10-1 with TRBJ2-3, with a possible D match to TRBD1 (6 bases). Trimming took off 7 bases at V and 3 bases at J, with 11 bases between the two ends. Germline lookup yields CDR1 WNHNN and CDR2 SYGVQD (reference sequence). The CDR3 totals 13 residues. The DNA of the CDR3 is TGCGCCAGCAAGTCGCAGGGGACAGATACGCAGTATTTT. This codes for CASKSQGTDTQYF.

V gene TRBV19 combines with J gene TRBJ2-4; 8 nucleotides line up with TRBD2. The CDR3 spans 13 residues. Germline V CDR1 and CDR2: LNHDA, SQIVND (reference sequence). The junction had 3 bases not matched to a gene; V was cut back by 0 bases and J by 11 bases. The CDR3 loop is CASSIDAGLVQYF. CDR3 DNA: TGTGCCAGTAGTATAGATGCGGGACTAGTTCAGTACTTC.

CDR3 sequence: CASSPRTGGVHYYGYTF. The CDR3 nucleotides read TGTGCCAGCAGTCCCCGGACAGGGGGCGTCCACTACTATGGCTACACCTTC. This sequence joins TRBV28 and TRBJ1-2; TRBD1 agrees at 11 bases. V gave up 5 bases and J gave up 3 bases; unmatched junction bases: 11. Germline V gene sequence: CDR1 MDHEN, CDR2 SYDVKM. This CDR3 is 17 amino acids long.

This chain connects TRBV5-1 to TRBJ2-1, with TRBD2 matching 15 bases. J gave up 2 bases and V 0 bases, and 12 bases lay outside the gene matches. The CDR3 is 21 residues long. Germline-derived CDR1 and CDR2 are SGHRS and YFSETQ. The CDR3 region is CASSLGTSGRGSRGAYNEQFF. CDR3 DNA: TGCGCCAGCAGCTTGGGGACTAGCGGGAGGGGTTCCCGAGGGGCCTACAATGAGCAGTTCTTC. Full variable domain (remainder filled in from reference TRBV5-1 and TRBJ2-1): KAGVTQTPRYLIKTRGQQVTLSCSPISGHRSVSWYQQTPGQGLQFLFEYFSETQRNKGNFPGRFSGRQFSNSRSEMNVSTLELGDSALYLCASSLGTSGRGSRGAYNEQFFGPGTRLTVL.

The chain recombines TRBV10-3 with TRBJ1-4; 7 bases agree with TRBD1. CDR3 length: 14 amino acids. The germline gives CDR1 ENHRY, CDR2 SYGVKD. J lost 7 bases, V lost 11 bases, and 13 bases had no gene match. This chain's CDR3 is CASQRRQGPEKLFF. CDR3 coding DNA: TGTGCCTCCCAGAGGCGACAGGGACCTGAAAAACTGTTTTTT.

The chain employs TRBV7-9 and TRBJ1-1; D remains unclear. Deletions cut 5 bases from V and 12 bases from J, with 10 bases between. The CDR3 spans 10 residues. Looked up from germline, CDR1 is SEHNR and CDR2 is FQNEAQ (reference sequence). The CDR3 reads CASSPPGSFF. In DNA form, the CDR3 reads TGTGCCAGCAGCCCTCCCGGGTCTTTCTTT. The variable domain in full, completed from reference TRBV7-9 and TRBJ1-1, reads DTGVSQNPRHKITKRGQNVTFRCDPISEHNRLYWYRQTLGQGPEFLTYFQNEAQLEKSRLLSDRFSAERPKGSFSTLEIQRTEQGDSAMYLCASSPPGSFFGQGTRLTVV.

CDR3 loop: CASSRTGTGNYEQYF. In DNA, the CDR3 is TGCGCCAGCAGCCGTACCGGGACAGGGAATTACGAGCAGTACTTC. The J gene is TRBJ2-7, the V gene TRBV4-3; 9 bases line up with TRBD1. The trim removed 4 bases at V and 4 bases at J, leaving 8 bases unmatched. Germline CDR1 and CDR2: LGHNA and YSLEER. This CDR3 is 15 amino acids long.

The rearrangement joins TRBV19 to TRBJ2-6; D is perhaps TRBD2 (6 bases). V was trimmed by 5 bases and J by 0 bases, leaving 17 bases between them. CDR1 and CDR2 (germline): LNHDA, SQIVND (reference sequence). CDR3 length: 18 residues. CDR3 bases: TGTGCCAGTAGTGGGGGTCGGAGGGGTAGCTCTGGGGCCAACGTCCTGACTTTC. As protein: CASSGGRRGSSGANVLTF.

The V gene is TRBV5-4, the J gene TRBJ2-7; 10 bases fit TRBD2. The CDR3 runs to 13 residues. The trim removed 2 bases at V and 5 bases at J, leaving 1 base unmatched. Looked up from germline, CDR1 is SGHNT and CDR2 is YYREEE (reference sequence). DNA of the CDR3: TGTGCCAGCAGCTTAGCGGGAGGGAACGAGCAGTACTTC. It codes for CASSLAGGNEQYF.